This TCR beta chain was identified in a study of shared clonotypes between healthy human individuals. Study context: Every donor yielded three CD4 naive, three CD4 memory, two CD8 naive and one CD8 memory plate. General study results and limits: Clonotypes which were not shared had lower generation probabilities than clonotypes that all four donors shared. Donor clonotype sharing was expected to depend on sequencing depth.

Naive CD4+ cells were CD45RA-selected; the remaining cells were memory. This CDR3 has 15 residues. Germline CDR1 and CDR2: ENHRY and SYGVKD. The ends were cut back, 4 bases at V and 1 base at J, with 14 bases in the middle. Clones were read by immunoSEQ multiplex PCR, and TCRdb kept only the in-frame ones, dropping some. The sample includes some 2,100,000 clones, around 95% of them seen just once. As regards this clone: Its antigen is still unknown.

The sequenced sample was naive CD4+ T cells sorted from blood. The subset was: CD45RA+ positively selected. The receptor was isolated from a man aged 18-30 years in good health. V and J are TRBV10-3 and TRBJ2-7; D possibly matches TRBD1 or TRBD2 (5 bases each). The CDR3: CAISGGAKDSYEQYF. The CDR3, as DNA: TGTGCCATCAGTGGAGGGGCGAAGGATTCCTACGAGCAGTACTTC.